The 24 T cell receptor beta chains below all came from one sample that was sequenced in a study of blood T cells in healthy people across ages. With a J-beta primer mix and a sample-barcoded 5' primer, a second PCR ran 7 to 11 cycles. TCRdb re-analysed the 5' RACE reads in MiXCR, keeping a single row per CDR3 protein. The sample has around 1,700,000 distinct CDR3 sequences, roughly 30% seen once. The sequenced sample consisted of blood. Receptors originate from a woman aged 30 to 39 in good health.

V and J are TRBV7-9 and TRBJ2-3, with 10 bases aligning to TRBD2. The ends lost 5 bases at V and 3 bases at J; junction bases unmatched: 14. The CDR3 runs 18 residues. CDR1 is SEHNR and CDR2 is FQNEAQ in the germline V gene (reference sequence). CDR3 nucleotide sequence: TGTGCCAGCAGCCTCCCGAGGGAGAGCGGGAGGGAGACAGATACGCAGTATTTT. Translated, it gives CASSLPRESGRETDTQYF.

In its sample, this clonotype was seen a few times. The V gene is TRBV20-1, the J gene TRBJ2-5; D not resolved. This CDR3 is built from 12 residues. The V end was cut by 2 bases, the J end by 4 bases, with 8 bases between. Germline V gives CDR1 DFQATT, CDR2 SNEGSKA (reference sequence). The DNA for the CDR3 is TGCAGTGCTAGAACCCCGAGAGAGACCCAGTACTTC. Translation gives CSARTPRETQYF.

The sample holds a few counts of this clonotype. The V gene is TRBV12-3 or TRBV12-4, the J gene TRBJ2-1; D unresolved. This CDR3 has 18 amino acids. V dropped 6 bases and J dropped 0 bases, with 21 bases sitting between them. The CDR3 sequence is CASSPYSQPNLSYNEQFF. In nucleotides, the CDR3 is TGTGCCAGCAGCCCTTACAGCCAACCTAACCTCTCCTACAATGAGCAGTTCTTC.

This clonotype has more than one count but fewer than ten. The chain has TRBV4-1 and TRBJ2-7; TRBD2 matches 15 bases. Judging by the DNA end, TRBJ2-5 fits better; the J call may be wrong. This CDR3 region has 17 residues. Germline V gene sequence: CDR1 MGHRA, CDR2 YSYEKL. The CDR3 protein is CASSLGLAGGLGETQYF. CDR3 sequence (DNA): TGCGCCAGCAGCCTAGGACTAGCGGGGGGGCTTGGAGAGACCCAGTACTTC.

With regard to this clonotype: With a much larger clone just one base away, this may be a read error. V gene TRBV24-1 combines with J gene TRBJ2-7; D gene uncertain. The CDR3 totals 16 residues. V lost 5 bases and J 9 bases, leaving 25 bases between the germline ends. The germline V gene encodes CDR1 KGHDR and CDR2 SFDVKD. The CDR3 region is CATSVSGRLIPNGQYF. CDR3 nucleotide sequence: TGTGCCACCAGTGTTTCAGGAAGATTGATCCCCAATGGGCAGTACTTC.

This clonotype came up a few times. The chain employs TRBV20-1 and TRBJ2-5; D may be TRBD2 (7 bases). Germline CDR1 DFQATT, CDR2 SNEGSKA (reference sequence). There are 16 residues in the CDR3. V gave up 3 bases and J gave up 4 bases, with 21 bases separating them. The CDR3 sequence is CSASYGGGAMGETQYF. The CDR3 nucleotides are TGCAGTGCTAGTTATGGGGGGGGGGCGATGGGAGAGACCCAGTACTTC.

CDR3 in DNA: TGTGCCATCAGTGAGACTAGCGGGAGGGCCTACAGTCAGTACTTC. As protein: CAISETSGRAYSQYF. The chain has TRBV10-3 and TRBJ2-7; TRBD2 matches at 13 bases. The V and J ends lost 2 bases and 10 bases, in that order; junction bases with no gene match: 8. Germline V gene sequence: CDR1 ENHRY, CDR2 SYGVKD. The CDR3 runs 15 residues.

Ten or more counts support this clonotype. The V call is TRBV12-3 or TRBV12-4, the J call TRBJ1-2, with 8 bases lining up with TRBD1. Trimming removed 5 bases from V and 6 bases from J; junction bases left unmatched: 8. The CDR3 is 14 residues long. CDR3 protein: CASSPDRVGHGYTF. CDR3 coding DNA: TGTGCCAGCAGTCCGGACAGGGTGGGCCATGGCTACACCTTC.

In this sample, this clonotype turned up a few times. This chain connects TRBV7-2 to TRBJ1-5, with D possibly matching TRBD1 (6 bases). From germline, CDR1 is SGHTA and CDR2 FQGNSA. The length of the CDR3 is 15 residues. Trimming took off 0 bases at V and 6 bases at J, with 12 bases between the two ends. The CDR3 sequence is CASSLALAGAQPQHF. The CDR3 nucleotides read TGTGCCAGCAGCTTAGCGCTGGCAGGGGCTCAGCCCCAGCATTTT.

This clonotype appeared a single time. The V call is TRBV6-1, the J call TRBJ1-5; D is unclear. The CDR3 covers 18 residues. The germline V gene has CDR1 MNHNS and CDR2 SASEGT. Trimming stripped 6 bases from V and 2 bases from J, with 23 bases between. For the CDR3, the DNA is TGTGCCAGCAGCCCCGCGATAGGAGATTCTTGGGGCAATCAGCCCCAGCATTTT. It is translated as CASSPAIGDSWGNQPQHF.

V gene TRBV6-5 combines with J gene TRBJ1-1, with TRBD1 as a possible D gene (5 bases). Germline CDR1 is MNHEY and CDR2 is SVGAGI. The CDR3 totals 12 residues. The V end lost 2 bases, the J end lost 9 bases, and 10 bases lay between the germline ends. The CDR3, as DNA: TGTGCCAGCAGTTACAACGGGGGACAAGCTTTCTTT. Protein product: CASSYNGGQAFF.

Ten or more counts support this clonotype. V and J are TRBV11-2 and TRBJ2-4; tentatively, D is TRBD2 (6 bases). The V and J ends lost 1 base and 0 bases respectively, with 13 bases between them. This CDR3 contains 17 residues. Germline loops: CDR1 SGHAT, CDR2 FQNNGV. In DNA form, the CDR3 reads TGTGCCAGCAGCTTAGGGCGCGCGGGGAGAGCCAAAAACATTCAGTACTTC. Translated, it gives CASSLGRAGRAKNIQYF.

This chain links TRBV28 with TRBJ1-5; D is ambiguous. The ends were cut back, 3 bases at V and 2 bases at J, with 14 bases in the middle. In germline, CDR1 is MDHEN, CDR2 SYDVKM. The CDR3 consists of 16 residues. CDR3 DNA: TGTGCCAGCAGTTTCCAGGAGGAGGTCGGCAATCAGCCCCAGCATTTT. This gives the protein CASSFQEEVGNQPQHF.

This clonotype was found a few times. This chain joins TRBV5-6 and TRBJ1-1, with D tentatively TRBD1 (5 bases). V lost 0 bases, J lost 7 bases, and 10 bases lay in between. Germline V gene data show CDR1 as SGHDT and CDR2 as YYEEEE. CDR3 length equals 13 residues. The CDR3 loop is CASSLGGTDEAFF. CDR3 DNA sequence: TGTGCCAGCAGCTTGGGGGGGACGGATGAAGCTTTCTTT.

Notes on this clonotype: This may stem from a read error, because a much larger clone lies one nucleotide away. The chain uses TRBV29-1 and TRBJ2-1; 10 bases agree with TRBD2. The DNA end is a closer match to TRBJ2-7, so the J assignment may be wrong. Germline V lookup: CDR1 SQVTM, CDR2 ANQGSEA. This CDR3 comprises 15 residues. In DNA, the CDR3 is TGCAGCGCGAGGGCTAGCGGGAGTTCCTACAATGAGCAGTACTTC. It specifies CSARASGSSYNEQYF.

The chain couples TRBV15 to TRBJ2-1; 7 bases map to TRBD1. TRBJ2-7 matches the DNA end more closely, so the J call is doubtful. This CDR3 spans 19 amino acids. Germline values: CDR1 LNHNV, CDR2 YYDKDF (reference sequence). The CDR3 reads CATSRDATTAGTAYNEQYF. CDR3 sequence (DNA): TGTGCCACCAGCAGAGATGCAACCACCGCCGGGACAGCCTACAATGAGCAGTACTTC.

Many counts were recorded for this clonotype. This chain connects TRBV4-1 to TRBJ2-5, with D perhaps assigned TRBD1 or TRBD2 (6 bases each). This CDR3 has 15 residues. V lost 5 bases and J 5 bases, leaving 18 bases between the germline ends. The germline V gene encodes CDR1 MGHRA and CDR2 YSYEKL. The CDR3 DNA reads as TGCGCCAGCAGCAAGGAGGATAGGGGGAGGGAGACCCAGTACTTC. Protein sequence: CASSKEDRGRETQYF.

The sample holds many counts of this clonotype. The V and J genes are TRBV29-1 and TRBJ2-4; D is unclear. This CDR3 contains 11 residues. Germline CDR1 and CDR2: SQVTM and ANQGSEA. Trimming left V 3 bases short and J 9 bases short, with 9 bases between. CDR3 amino acids: CSVDLGSIQYF. Written as DNA, the CDR3 is TGCAGCGTTGACTTGGGCAGCATTCAGTACTTC.

The gene calls are TRBV12-3 or TRBV12-4 and TRBJ1-4, with D unresolved. V was pared by 6 bases and J by 3 bases, with 11 bases between. The CDR3 has 14 amino acids. The CDR3 sequence is CASSRRGANEKLFF. CDR3 nucleotide sequence: TGTGCCAGCAGCCGTCGGGGAGCTAATGAAAAACTGTTTTTT.

The chain carries TRBV6-5 and TRBJ2-1, with TRBD1 matching over 8 bases. Germline values: CDR1 MNHEY, CDR2 SVGAGI. V lost 7 bases to trimming and J lost 9 bases; unmatched junction nucleotides: 11. This CDR3 comprises 14 residues. For the CDR3, the DNA is TGTGCCAGCATTAGAATAGTCAGGGGGCGTGAGCAGTTCTTC. It yields the protein CASIRIVRGREQFF.

This clonotype showed up just a few times. The chain uses TRBV2 and TRBJ2-1; TRBD1 is a possible D gene (7 bases). V lost 5 bases, J lost 0 bases, and 14 bases lay in between. The germline gives CDR1 SNHLY, CDR2 FYNNEI. The CDR3 extends over 16 amino acids. The CDR3 loop is CASSPGGLRSYNEQFF. The DNA of the CDR3 is TGTGCCAGCAGTCCAGGGGGACTCCGCTCCTACAATGAGCAGTTCTTC.

This clonotype was seen ten or more times. The junction departs from the called germline gene at one end, perhaps through a read error. The CDR3 loop is CASSLDRVGYTF. DNA of the CDR3: TGTGCCAGCAGCTTGGACAGGGTTGGCTACACCTTC. The J gene is TRBJ1-2, the V gene TRBV5-1; 8 bases are a match to TRBD1. CDR3 length equals 12 residues. Germline V gene data show CDR1 as SGHRS and CDR2 as YFSETQ.

The rearrangement uses TRBV5-1 and TRBJ1-4; a weak D match, TRBD1 (5 bases). The CDR3 is made up of 13 amino acids. With 4 bases removed from V and 8 bases from J, the gap between germline ends came to 12 bases. Germline loops: CDR1 SGHRS, CDR2 YFSETQ. Here the CDR3 reads CASSTGREEKLFF. The CDR3, as DNA: TGCGCCAGCAGCACGGGACGAGAGGAAAAACTGTTTTTT.

This clonotype occurred a few times. The chain has TRBV5-5 and TRBJ2-7, with 8 positions matching TRBD1. The V gene's germline CDR1 is SGHKS and CDR2 YYEKEE (reference sequence). V was pared by 4 bases and J by 0 bases, with 9 bases of the junction left unmatched. This CDR3 contains 16 residues. For the CDR3, the DNA is TGTGCCAGCAGCCTAGATCGACAGGGGACCTCCTACGAGCAGTACTTC. This encodes CASSLDRQGTSYEQYF.